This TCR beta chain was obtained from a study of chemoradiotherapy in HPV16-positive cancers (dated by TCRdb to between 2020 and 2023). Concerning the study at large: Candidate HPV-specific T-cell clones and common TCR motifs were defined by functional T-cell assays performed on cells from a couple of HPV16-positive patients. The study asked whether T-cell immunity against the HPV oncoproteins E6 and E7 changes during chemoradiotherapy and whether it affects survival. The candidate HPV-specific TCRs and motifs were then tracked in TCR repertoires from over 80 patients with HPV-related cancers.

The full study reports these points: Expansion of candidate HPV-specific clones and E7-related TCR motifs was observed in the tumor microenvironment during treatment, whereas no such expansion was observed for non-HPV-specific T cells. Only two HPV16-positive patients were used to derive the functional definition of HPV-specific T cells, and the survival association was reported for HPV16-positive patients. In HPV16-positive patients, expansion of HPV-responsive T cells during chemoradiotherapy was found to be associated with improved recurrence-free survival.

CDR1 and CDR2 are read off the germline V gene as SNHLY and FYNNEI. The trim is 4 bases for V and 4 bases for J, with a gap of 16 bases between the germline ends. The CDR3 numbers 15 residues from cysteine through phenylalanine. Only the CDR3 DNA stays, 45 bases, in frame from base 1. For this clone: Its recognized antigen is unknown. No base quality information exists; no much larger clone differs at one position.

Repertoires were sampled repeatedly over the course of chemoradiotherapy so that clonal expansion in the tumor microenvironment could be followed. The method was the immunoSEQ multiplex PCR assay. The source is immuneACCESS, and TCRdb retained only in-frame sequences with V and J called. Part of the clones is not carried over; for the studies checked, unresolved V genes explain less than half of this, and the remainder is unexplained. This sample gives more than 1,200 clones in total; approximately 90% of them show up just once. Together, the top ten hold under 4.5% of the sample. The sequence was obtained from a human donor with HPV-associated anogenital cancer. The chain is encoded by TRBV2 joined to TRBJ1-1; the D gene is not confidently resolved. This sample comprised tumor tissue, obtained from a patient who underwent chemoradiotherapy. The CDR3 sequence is CASSALPAYSTEAFF. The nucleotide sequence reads TGTGCCAGCAGTGCCCTGCCTGCCTATAGCACTGAAGCTTTCTTT.